This T cell receptor (beta chain) emerged from a study of cytomegalovirus exposure and HLA in healthy donors. Study conclusions and caveats: Prior analysis indicated that the majority of TCR beta V segments exhibited productivity approximately 90% or approximately 30% of the time. The classifier reportedly diagnosed cytomegalovirus status with high sensitivity and specificity. The study designated roughly 150 TCR beta chains cytomegalovirus-associated. The study had only CMV serostatus as immune exposure information.

On this clone itself: As yet, its antigen is unknown.

This CDR3 region has 13 residues. Looked up from germline, CDR1 is SQVTM and CDR2 is ANQGSEA. Trimming took 2 bases from V and 8 from J; bases not matched to a gene: 6. The study ran its PCR with 60 Vbeta and 13 Jbeta primers. Data came from immunoSEQ multiplex PCR; TCRdb stores just in-frame clones and leaves some out. Of a few hundred thousand clones in the sample, 65% to 85% were seen once. This TCR derives from a female donor in good health and CMV-seronegative. Sequenced sample: PBMCs. This chain links TRBV29-1 with TRBJ1-2; 9 bases agree with TRBD1. The CDR3 protein is CSVERDRARGYTF. CDR3 coding DNA: TGCAGCGTTGAAAGGGACAGGGCCAGGGGCTACACCTTC.